A single sample gave rise to the 2 T cell receptor beta chains below, sequenced in a study of blood T cell repertoires in COVID-19. The assay was immunoSEQ multiplex PCR, and TCRdb's table has in-frame clones only and misses some. The table has hundreds of thousands of clones, around 82% seen once. Sequencing was done on a sample of peripheral blood. All receptors derive from an elderly woman with active or convalescent COVID-19.

The chain combines TRBV6-1 with TRBJ1-2; no definite D call. Deletions cut 1 base from V and 4 bases from J, with 10 bases between. This CDR3 has 14 residues. Germline V lookup: CDR1 MNHNS, CDR2 SASEGT. The CDR3 sequence is CASSEGEDSYGYTF. In DNA form, the CDR3 reads TGTGCCAGCAGTGAAGGGGAGGACTCCTATGGCTACACCTTC.

This clone was counted a single time. The gene calls are TRBV3-1 (or the pseudogene TRBV3-2) and TRBJ1-2; 8 bases fit TRBD1. Germline V CDR1 and CDR2: LGHDT, YNNKEL (reference sequence). Trimming cost V 4 bases and J 7 bases; bases outside gene matches: 11. The CDR3 consists of 15 residues. The CDR3: CASSRTGGGPGGYTF. In DNA, the CDR3 is TGTGCCAGCAGCCGAACAGGGGGGGGTCCTGGTGGCTACACCTTC.